The present T cell receptor beta chain was sequenced within a study of blood T cell repertoires in COVID-19. Per the germline V gene, CDR1 is MRHNA and CDR2 is SNTAGT. V was pared by 3 bases and J by 0 bases, with 13 bases between. The CDR3 extends over 16 amino acids. Profiling relied on immunoSEQ multiplex PCR, and the TCRdb table lists in-frame clones only, not all of them. The data hold some 390,000 clones, with roughly 90% observed a single time. J is TRBJ2-3 and V is TRBV6-4; weak D call: TRBD1 (6 bases). The source material was PBMCs or T cells enriched from blood (not recorded which). The receptor was isolated from a woman aged 30 to 39 who had recovered from COVID-19. CDR3 DNA: TGTGCCAGCAGTGAATCCGGACAGATCAGCACAGATACGCAGTATTTT. This gives the protein CASSESGQISTDTQYF.